The 32 T cell receptor beta chains given below trace back to one sample, sequenced in a study of blood T cell repertoires in COVID-19. TCRdb keeps only in-frame clones here, not all; method: immunoSEQ multiplex PCR. The sample records around 220,000 clones, 70% to 90% being singletons. Sequenced material: PBMCs or T cells enriched from blood (not recorded which). The receptors were sampled from a woman in her forties or fifties with acute COVID-19.

The genes are TRBV7-3 and TRBJ2-1, with TRBD2 matching over 10 bases. CDR1 is SGHTA, CDR2 FQGTGA, per germline. This CDR3 has 15 amino acids. V dropped 5 bases and J dropped 9; count of bases not matched to a gene: 10. In DNA, the CDR3 is TGTGCCAGCAGCCCCCGGGCTAGCGGGAGCGGTGAGCAGTTCTTC. It encodes CASSPRASGSGEQFF.

The rearrangement joins TRBV29-1 to TRBJ1-4; D unclear. Germline V gene data show CDR1 as SQVTM and CDR2 as ANQGSEA. The CDR3 sequence is 11 residues long. Between the trimmed V and J ends, which lost 7 bases and 6 bases, there was a span of 9 bases. The CDR3 DNA reads TGCAGCGCCGCCGGGTATGAAAAACTGTTTTTT. Protein: CSAAGYEKLFF.

The V call is TRBV28, the J call TRBJ2-7, with TRBD1 identical over 7 bases. Germline CDR1 MDHEN, CDR2 SYDVKM. Trimming removed 3 bases from V and 0 bases from J; junction bases left unmatched: 8. The CDR3 consists of 16 residues. The CDR3 loop reads CASSFTGQTSSYEQYF. In DNA form, the CDR3 reads TGTGCCAGCAGTTTCACGGGACAGACGAGCTCCTACGAGCAGTACTTC.

The rearrangement uses TRBV11-2 and TRBJ2-1; tentatively, D is TRBD1 (5 bases). This CDR3 is built from 17 residues. CDR1 is SGHAT and CDR2 is FQNNGV in the germline V gene. Trimming removed 1 base from V and 6 bases from J, with 19 bases in between. CDR3 DNA: TGTGCCAGCAGCTTAGGACGCGGACACCTCGTGCGCAATGAGCAGTTCTTC. Translated: CASSLGRGHLVRNEQFF.

V usage is TRBV7-9 and J usage is TRBJ2-1; D is unresolved. The germline CDR1 and CDR2 sequences are SEHNR and FQNEAQ (reference sequence). Trimming stripped 3 bases from V and 3 bases from J, with 15 bases between. This CDR3 comprises 16 residues. The CDR3 nucleotides read TGTGCCAGCAGCTTCGAGGCTCAACCCCACTACAATGAGCAGTTCTTC. It yields the protein CASSFEAQPHYNEQFF.

The rearrangement links TRBV5-6 to TRBJ2-2; D is possibly TRBD1 (6 bases). V was trimmed by 7 bases and J by 5 bases, leaving 18 bases between them. CDR1 and CDR2 from the germline V gene are SGHDT and YYEEEE. CDR3 length: 15 amino acids. The CDR3 region is CASRAWGQGTGELFF. CDR3 DNA sequence: TGTGCCAGCCGAGCTTGGGGGCAGGGAACCGGGGAGCTGTTTTTT.

This clone occurred once. Other nucleotide sequences in the sample specify the same CDR3. The rearrangement uses TRBV5-1 and TRBJ2-7; D possibly corresponds to TRBD2 (5 bases). V lost 0 bases, J lost 1 base, and 5 bases lay in between. The germline CDR1 and CDR2 sequences are SGHRS and YFSETQ. The CDR3 totals 13 residues. This CDR3 is CASSLAGSYEQYF. The DNA of the CDR3 is TGCGCCAGCAGCTTGGCGGGGTCCTACGAGCAGTACTTC.

The V gene is TRBV30, the J gene TRBJ2-3, with TRBD2 matching over 9 bases. The CDR3 covers 14 residues. Losses at the gene ends were 1 base for V and 3 bases for J; bases not matched to a gene: 2. The germline V gene has CDR1 GTSNPN and CDR2 SVGIG (reference sequence). CDR3 protein: CAWSATSGTDTQYF. In DNA, the CDR3 is TGTGCCTGGAGTGCCACTAGCGGGACAGATACGCAGTATTTT.

The sample holds a few counts of this clone. J is TRBJ2-3 and V is TRBV2; 7 nucleotides line up with TRBD2. Germline lookup yields CDR1 SNHLY and CDR2 FYNNEI. This CDR3 spans 15 amino acids. Trimming took 6 bases from V and 1 from J; bases not matched to a gene: 7. The CDR3 coding sequence is TGTGCCAGCAGCAAAGGGGCGGGAGGCACAGATACGCAGTATTTT. It translates to CASSKGAGGTDTQYF. The full variable domain, completed using reference TRBV2 and TRBJ2-3, is EPEVTQTPSHQVTQMGQEVILRCVPISNHLYFYWYRQILGQKVEFLVSFYNNEISEKSEIFDDQFSVERPDGSNFTLKIRSTKLEDSAMYFCASSKGAGGTDTQYFGPGTRLTVL.

This chain connects TRBV4-1 to TRBJ1-5; D might be TRBD1 (6 bases). Germline CDR1 and CDR2: MGHRA and YSYEKL. The CDR3 length is 17 residues. Trimming left V 4 bases short and J 3 bases short, with 19 bases between. CDR3 amino acids: CASSPTTGIKPNQPQHF. As DNA, the CDR3 is TGCGCCAGCAGCCCGACAACAGGGATTAAACCCAATCAGCCCCAGCATTTT.

The chain has TRBV4-1 and TRBJ2-6; 10 bases are shared with TRBD1. Germline V gene sequence: CDR1 MGHRA, CDR2 YSYEKL. The CDR3 length is 18 residues. The ends lost 2 bases at V and 3 bases at J; junction bases unmatched: 7. The CDR3 nucleotides read TGCGCCAGCAGCCAACGACAGGGGGCGTATGGTGGGGCCAACGTCCTGACTTTC. It codes for CASSQRQGAYGGANVLTF.

The CDR3 DNA reads TGCGCCAGCAGCTTGGGGGAACGAGAGGGAGCTTTCTTT. It is translated as CASSLGEREGAFF. The chain employs TRBV5-1 and TRBJ1-1; D gene uncertain. V was clipped by 0 bases and J by 10 bases, with 13 bases between them. The CDR3 has 13 amino acids. The germline CDR1 and CDR2 sequences are SGHRS and YFSETQ.

The chain has TRBV27 and TRBJ2-7; 9 nucleotides align to TRBD2. Germline V gene data show CDR1 as MNHEY and CDR2 as SMNVEV (reference sequence). With 2 bases clipped from V and 6 bases from J, the junction kept 8 bases outside the gene matches. This CDR3 has 15 residues. In DNA form, the CDR3 reads TGTGCCAGCAGTTTAAATGCGGGAGGGCCTCGCGAGCAGTACTTC. It specifies CASSLNAGGPREQYF.

The rearrangement links TRBV28 to TRBJ1-2; D is perhaps TRBD1 (6 bases). The CDR3 spans 13 residues. CDR1 and CDR2 from the germline V gene are MDHEN and SYDVKM. Trimming shortened V by 6 bases and J by 7 bases, and 15 bases separated the two germline ends. In nucleotides, the CDR3 is TGTGCCAGCAGCCTACAGGGCTGGCGTGGCTACACCTTC. It translates to CASSLQGWRGYTF.

The V call is TRBV6-5, the J call TRBJ2-1, with D perhaps matching TRBD2 (6 bases). The CDR3 is 14 residues long. The germline V gene encodes CDR1 MNHEY and CDR2 SVGAGI. V lost 6 bases and J lost 3, with 12 bases in between. The CDR3 sequence: CASRPRERYNEQFF. The CDR3 DNA reads TGTGCCAGCAGACCTCGGGAGCGCTACAATGAGCAGTTCTTC.

The rearrangement joins TRBV4-1 to TRBJ2-1; maybe TRBD1 (5 bases). From germline, CDR1 is MGHRA and CDR2 YSYEKL. The CDR3 consists of 15 residues. Trimming stripped 6 bases from V and 4 bases from J, with 16 bases between. In DNA, the CDR3 is TGCGCCAGCAGTCGACTTCCTACAGGTTACAATGAGCAGTTCTTC. Translation gives CASSRLPTGYNEQFF.

The chain links TRBV19 to TRBJ2-7; tentatively, D is TRBD2 (6 bases). CDR1 and CDR2 (germline): LNHDA, SQIVND (reference sequence). Trimming cost V 4 bases and J 1 base, with 11 bases left between them. This CDR3 is 14 amino acids long. CDR3 in amino acids: CASSTGTYSYEQYF. CDR3 nucleotide sequence: TGTGCCAGTAGTACCGGGACTTATTCCTACGAGCAGTACTTC.

This chain connects TRBV6-5 to TRBJ1-4; 9 bases fit TRBD1. Germline lookup yields CDR1 MNHEY and CDR2 SVGAGI. The CDR3 is 15 residues long. The ends lost 5 bases at V and 8 bases at J; junction bases unmatched: 9. This chain's CDR3 is CASSRTGGSGEKLFF. DNA of the CDR3: TGTGCCAGCAGTAGAACAGGGGGCTCGGGAGAAAAACTGTTTTTT.

CDR3 nucleotides: TGTGCCAGCAGTCCAGGGGGCTCTAGCAATCAGCCCCAGCATTTT. Its protein is CASSPGGSSNQPQHF. The chain carries TRBV28 and TRBJ1-5; 8 bases line up with TRBD1. The germline V gene has CDR1 MDHEN and CDR2 SYDVKM. V shed 5 bases and J 0 bases; nucleotides not matched to a gene: 3. The CDR3 has 15 residues.

The chain links TRBV6-1 to TRBJ1-5; 7 bases agree with TRBD1. Germline V gene sequence: CDR1 MNHNS, CDR2 SASEGT. V lost 2 bases, J lost 5 bases, and 3 bases stayed unmatched. The CDR3 runs 14 residues. The CDR3 sequence is CASSEQGQYQPQHF. CDR3 nucleotide sequence: TGTGCCAGCAGTGAACAGGGACAGTATCAGCCCCAGCATTTT.

The rearrangement uses TRBV7-9 and TRBJ2-1, with D uncertain. V gave up 5 bases and J gave up 15 bases, with 26 bases separating them. Per the germline V gene, CDR1 is SEHNR and CDR2 is FQNEAQ (reference sequence). This CDR3 spans 15 amino acids. The CDR3 DNA is TGTGCCAGCAGCCCCAGAGCCGCAGGTTCTTCCCAATGGTTCTTC. It encodes CASSPRAAGSSQWFF.

The chain carries TRBV6-1 and TRBJ1-4; 7 nucleotides agree with TRBD1. The V segment lost 3 bases and the J segment 4 bases; nucleotides outside the gene matches: 5. Germline CDR1 MNHNS, CDR2 SASEGT. This CDR3 region has 15 residues. The CDR3 loop reads CASSDARDSNEKLFF. In nucleotides, the CDR3 is TGTGCCAGCAGTGACGCCCGGGACAGTAATGAAAAACTGTTTTTT.

V is TRBV2 and J is TRBJ1-1, with D perhaps matching TRBD1 (5 bases). The CDR3 spans 15 residues. CDR1 SNHLY and CDR2 FYNNEI come from the germline V gene. Trimming stripped 8 bases from V and 0 bases from J, with 16 bases between. The CDR3 loop reads CASGKTQVMNTEAFF. In DNA form, the CDR3 reads TGTGCCAGCGGGAAAACACAGGTTATGAACACTGAAGCTTTCTTT.

This clone showed up just once. This chain joins TRBV7-9 and TRBJ2-3; no clear D gene. This CDR3 spans 13 amino acids. With 8 bases removed from V and 2 bases from J, the gap between germline ends came to 11 bases. Germline CDR1 SEHNR, CDR2 FQNEAQ (reference sequence). CDR3 coding DNA: TGTGCCAGCGGGCTCCAACACACAGATACGCAGTATTTT. Its protein is CASGLQHTDTQYF.

The V and J genes are TRBV28 and TRBJ2-5, with D possibly being TRBD2 (6 bases). V shed 3 bases and J shed 5 bases, with 25 bases lying between them. CDR3 size: 18 residues. The germline gives CDR1 MDHEN, CDR2 SYDVKM. DNA of the CDR3: TGTGCCAGCAGTTTGTTCGTGGCTAGCGCTTACATTGGGGAGACCCAGTACTTC. Translation gives CASSLFVASAYIGETQYF.

The chain uses TRBV5-6 and TRBJ2-1; 8 bases map to TRBD2. After removal of 2 bases from V and 7 bases from J, the junction contained 8 bases not matched to a gene. The CDR3 is 15 residues long. CDR1 and CDR2 from the germline V gene are SGHDT and YYEEEE. CDR3 sequence reads: CASSLTREVGNEQFF. In nucleotides, the CDR3 is TGTGCCAGCAGCTTAACGCGGGAGGTTGGGAATGAGCAGTTCTTC.

The V gene is TRBV27, the J gene TRBJ2-7; 9 bases agree with TRBD1. This CDR3 is 14 amino acids long. V gave up 4 bases and J gave up 5 bases; unmatched junction bases: 6. Germline lookup yields CDR1 MNHEY and CDR2 SMNVEV (reference sequence). This chain's CDR3 is CASSWGQGSNEQYF. The DNA of the CDR3 is TGTGCCAGCAGTTGGGGACAGGGTTCGAACGAGCAGTACTTC.

The CDR3 DNA reads TGTGCCAGTAGCCTCGGGTCTGTTGGTGAGCAGTTCTTC. Amino acids: CASSLGSVGEQFF. The chain has TRBV19 and TRBJ2-1; D not certain. The CDR3 is 13 amino acids. Germline V gene data show CDR1 as LNHDA and CDR2 as SQIVND (reference sequence). The ends were cut back, 6 bases at V and 9 bases at J, with 15 bases in the middle.

V and J are TRBV5-4 and TRBJ2-5; 9 nucleotides match TRBD1. This CDR3 has 14 amino acids. Per the germline V gene, CDR1 is SGHNT and CDR2 is YYREEE (reference sequence). V was clipped by 4 bases and J by 2 bases; unmatched bases: 3. The CDR3 loop reads CASSIGQGQETQYF. The DNA of the CDR3 is TGTGCCAGCAGCATCGGACAGGGGCAAGAGACCCAGTACTTC. The variable domain in full, with the rest retrieved from reference TRBV5-4 and TRBJ2-5, is ETGVTQSPTHLIKTRGQQVTLRCSSQSGHNTVSWYQQALGQGPQFIFQYYREEENGRGNFPPRFSGLQFPNYSSELNVNALELDDSALYLCASSIGQGQETQYFGPGTRLLVL.

The genes are TRBV30 and TRBJ2-2; D might be TRBD2 (7 bases). CDR3 length: 14 amino acids. Germline CDR1 is GTSNPN and CDR2 is SVGIG (reference sequence). V lost 7 bases to trimming and J lost 2 bases, with 14 bases between them. The chain's CDR3 is CASRGGQNTGELFF. CDR3 nucleotide sequence: TGTGCCTCGAGGGGGGGTCAAAACACCGGGGAGCTGTTTTTT.

This clone was seen once. This chain links TRBV2 with TRBJ1-6; 9 bases map to TRBD1. CDR1 and CDR2 from the germline V gene are SNHLY and FYNNEI. This CDR3 is built from 15 residues. The V gene end was trimmed by 9 bases and the J gene end by 4 bases; junction bases not matched to a gene: 7. The CDR3 spells CASGDREAYNSPLHF. The DNA of the CDR3 is TGTGCCAGTGGGGACAGGGAGGCTTATAATTCACCCCTCCACTTT. Complete variable domain (other parts from reference TRBV2 and TRBJ1-6): EPEVTQTPSHQVTQMGQEVILRCVPISNHLYFYWYRQILGQKVEFLVSFYNNEISEKSEIFDDQFSVERPDGSNFTLKIRSTKLEDSAMYFCASGDREAYNSPLHFGNGTRLTVT.

The table lists this clone with a count of one. V and J are TRBV7-2 and TRBJ1-4, with TRBD1 identical over 7 bases. V lost 5 bases and J lost 8; bases outside the gene matches: 11. The germline V gene has CDR1 SGHTA and CDR2 FQGNSA. The CDR3 covers 15 residues. The CDR3 here is CASSTHRGSGEKLFF. Here the CDR3 DNA reads TGTGCCAGCAGCACCCACAGGGGAAGCGGAGAAAAACTGTTTTTT.